This T cell receptor beta chain was sequenced during a study of T cell responses to AZD1222 COVID-19 vaccine. Study outcomes and limitations: Unmutated variant regions are reportedly the target of nearly half of TCRs that are spike-specific. Most donors were white British and more were female, and clonal diversity was possibly underestimated.

Regarding this clone: The antigen is not known.

The assay was immunoSEQ multiplex PCR, and TCRdb's table has in-frame clones only and misses some. The profile shows more than 30,000 clones, 90% to 95% of them singletons. This specimen consisted of peripheral blood, obtained on day 0 of AZD1222 vaccination. The sequence came from an adult in good health.

CDR3 in amino acids: CASSRLRQVPFIDTEAFF. CDR3 DNA sequence: TGTGCCAGCAGCAGGTTAAGACAGGTTCCGTTTATCGACACTGAAGCTTTCTTT. This chain joins TRBV7-9 and TRBJ1-1; D perhaps matches TRBD1 (6 bases). Looked up from germline, CDR1 is SEHNR and CDR2 is FQNEAQ (reference sequence). V was clipped by 5 bases and J by 3 bases, with 25 bases between them. The CDR3 runs 18 residues.